The rows below give T cell receptor beta chains drawn from one sample of a study of shared clonotypes between healthy human individuals. The table came from immunoSEQ multiplex PCR; TCRdb's copy has only in-frame clones and leaves some out. Of approximately 460,000 clones in the sample, approximately 71% were seen once. The sequenced sample consisted of PBMCs. The receptors were sampled from a woman aged 40 to 55 in good health. Some clones in this sample may be carry-over from other donors' samples. Each CDR3 is given with its conserved first and last residue. The D gene is left open where the match is weak. Clone size is given for some rows only: seen once, a few or many times, or a class if the clone is expanded.

D	J	size	V	CDR3	DNA
TRBD2	TRBJ2-7	few	TRBV2	CASSEGSSGAYEQYF	TGTGCCAGCAGTGAAGGTTCTAGCGGCGCCTACGAGCAGTACTTC
TRBD1	TRBJ2-6	NA	TRBV18	CASSPWTGRISGANVLTF	TGTGCCAGCTCACCATGGACAGGGCGGATCTCTGGGGCCAACGTCCTGACTTTC
NA	TRBJ2-5	many	TRBV12-2	CASRLGGQDVQYF	TGTGCAAGTCGCTTAGGGGGGCAGGACGTTCAGTACTTC
TRBD1	TRBJ2-5	NA	TRBV10-1	CASSEYRGRETQYF	TGCGCCAGCAGTGAATACAGGGGGCGAGAGACCCAGTACTTC
TRBD2	TRBJ2-1	many	TRBV5-1	CASSLAPGGPSNNEQFF	TGCGCCAGCAGCTTGGCTCCGGGAGGCCCCTCGAACAATGAGCAGTTCTTC
TRBD1	TRBJ1-6	NA	TRBV15	CATSRPKTGGPYNSPLHF	TGTGCCACCAGCAGACCTAAGACAGGGGGGCCTTATAATTCACCCCTCCACTTT
NA	TRBJ2-1	few	TRBV2	CASSEGNEQFF	TGTGCCAGCAGTGAAGGTAATGAGCAGTTCTTC
NA	TRBJ2-1	NA	TRBV30	CAWSQGRNGYNEQFF	TGTGCCTGGAGCCAGGGGCGTAACGGGTACAATGAGCAGTTCTTC
NA	TRBJ1-5	NA	TRBV5-1	CASSPQGRYQPQHF	TGCGCCAGCAGCCCCCAGGGGCGGTATCAGCCCCAGCATTTT
TRBD1	TRBJ2-7	NA	TRBV7-9	CASSLVSGTGGDLHEQYF	TGTGCCAGCAGCTTAGTTTCAGGGACAGGGGGTGACCTCCACGAGCAGTACTTC
NA	TRBJ1-2	NA	TRBV28	CASSPTGFYGYTF	TGTGCCAGCAGTCCCACAGGGTTCTATGGCTACACCTTC
NA	TRBJ1-5	few	TRBV7-8	CASSYNAFQPQHF	TGTGCCAGCAGCTACAATGCGTTTCAGCCCCAGCATTTT
NA	TRBJ2-5	NA	TRBV19	CASSISAGEQETQYF	TGTGCCAGTAGTATTTCGGCAGGGGAGCAAGAGACCCAGTACTTC